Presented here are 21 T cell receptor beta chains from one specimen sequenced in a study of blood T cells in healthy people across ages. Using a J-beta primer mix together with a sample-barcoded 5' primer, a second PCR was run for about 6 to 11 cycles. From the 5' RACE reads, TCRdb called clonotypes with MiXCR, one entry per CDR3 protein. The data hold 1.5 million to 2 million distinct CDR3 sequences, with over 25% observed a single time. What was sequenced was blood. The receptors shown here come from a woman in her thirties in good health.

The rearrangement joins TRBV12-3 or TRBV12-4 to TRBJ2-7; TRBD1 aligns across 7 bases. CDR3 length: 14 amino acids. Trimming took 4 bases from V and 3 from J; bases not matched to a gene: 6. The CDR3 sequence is CASSSQGVLYEQYF. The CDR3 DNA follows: TGTGCCAGCAGTTCTCAGGGGGTTCTCTACGAGCAGTACTTC.

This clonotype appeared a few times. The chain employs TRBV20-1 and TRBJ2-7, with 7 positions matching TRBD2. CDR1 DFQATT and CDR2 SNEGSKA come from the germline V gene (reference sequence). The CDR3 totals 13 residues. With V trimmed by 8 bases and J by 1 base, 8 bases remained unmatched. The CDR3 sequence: CSLIAGDSYEQYF. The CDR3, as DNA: TGCAGTCTTATAGCGGGCGATTCCTACGAGCAGTACTTC.

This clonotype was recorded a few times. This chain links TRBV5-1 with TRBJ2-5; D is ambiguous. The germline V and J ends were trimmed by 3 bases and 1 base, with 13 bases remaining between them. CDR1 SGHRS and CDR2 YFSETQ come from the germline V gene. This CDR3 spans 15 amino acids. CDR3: CASSSTGRTQETQYF. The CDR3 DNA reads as TGCGCCAGCAGCTCAACCGGACGGACCCAAGAGACCCAGTACTTC. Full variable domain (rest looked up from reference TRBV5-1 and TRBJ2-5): KAGVTQTPRYLIKTRGQQVTLSCSPISGHRSVSWYQQTPGQGLQFLFEYFSETQRNKGNFPGRFSGRQFSNSRSEMNVSTLELGDSALYLCASSSTGRTQETQYFGPGTRLLVL.

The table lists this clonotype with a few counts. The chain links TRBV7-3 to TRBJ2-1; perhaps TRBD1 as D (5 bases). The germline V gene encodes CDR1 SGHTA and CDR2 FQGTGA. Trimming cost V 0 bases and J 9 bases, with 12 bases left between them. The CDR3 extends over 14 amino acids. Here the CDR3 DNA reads TGTGCCAGCAGCTTAACGCTAGGGGTCGCTGAGCAGTTCTTC. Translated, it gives CASSLTLGVAEQFF.

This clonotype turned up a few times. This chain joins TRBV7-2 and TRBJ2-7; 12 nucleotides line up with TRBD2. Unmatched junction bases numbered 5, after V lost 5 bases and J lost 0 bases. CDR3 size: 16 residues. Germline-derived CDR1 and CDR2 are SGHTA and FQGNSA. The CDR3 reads CASSMGLAGNSYEQYF. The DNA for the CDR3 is TGTGCCAGCAGCATGGGACTAGCGGGCAACTCCTACGAGCAGTACTTC.

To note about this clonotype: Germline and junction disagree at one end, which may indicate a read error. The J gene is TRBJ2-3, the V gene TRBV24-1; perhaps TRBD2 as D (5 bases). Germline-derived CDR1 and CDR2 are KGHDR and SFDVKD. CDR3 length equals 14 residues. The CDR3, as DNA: TGTGCCACCAGTGACCCGTCGGAGGTGAATACGCGGTATTTT. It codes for CATSDPSEVNTRYF.

CDR3 bases: TGTGCCAGCACGAAGACGAACACTGAAGCTTTCTTT. Residues: CASTKTNTEAFF. V is TRBV2 and J is TRBJ1-1; D call uncertain. The CDR3 length is 12 residues. Per the germline V gene, CDR1 is SNHLY and CDR2 is FYNNEI. Trimming cost V 7 bases and J 1 base, with 7 bases left between them.

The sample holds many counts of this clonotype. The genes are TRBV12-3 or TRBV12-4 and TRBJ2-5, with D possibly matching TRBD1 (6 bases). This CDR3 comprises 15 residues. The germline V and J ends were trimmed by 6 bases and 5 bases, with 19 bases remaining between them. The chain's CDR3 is CASSPTAGVRETQYF. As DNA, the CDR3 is TGTGCCAGCAGCCCCACTGCAGGGGTGAGGGAGACCCAGTACTTC.

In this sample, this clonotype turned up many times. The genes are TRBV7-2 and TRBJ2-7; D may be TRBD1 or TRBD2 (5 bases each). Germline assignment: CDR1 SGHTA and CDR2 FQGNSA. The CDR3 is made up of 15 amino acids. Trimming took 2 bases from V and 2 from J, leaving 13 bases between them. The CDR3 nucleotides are TGTGCCAGCAGCTTACGGCCGGGGCAAACCTACGAGCAGTACTTC. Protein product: CASSLRPGQTYEQYF.

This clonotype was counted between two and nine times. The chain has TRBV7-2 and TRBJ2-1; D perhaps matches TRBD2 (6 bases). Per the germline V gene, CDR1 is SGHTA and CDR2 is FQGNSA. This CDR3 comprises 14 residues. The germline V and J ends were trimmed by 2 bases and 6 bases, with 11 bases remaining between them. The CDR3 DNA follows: TGTGCCAGCAGCTTATACGGCGGGACCAATGAGCAGTTCTTC. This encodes CASSLYGGTNEQFF.

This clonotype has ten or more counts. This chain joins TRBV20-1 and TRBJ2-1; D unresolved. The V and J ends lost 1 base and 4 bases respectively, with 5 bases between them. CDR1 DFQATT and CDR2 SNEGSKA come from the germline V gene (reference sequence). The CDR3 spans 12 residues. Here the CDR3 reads CSARGEYNEQFF. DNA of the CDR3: TGCAGTGCTAGAGGCGAGTACAATGAGCAGTTCTTC.

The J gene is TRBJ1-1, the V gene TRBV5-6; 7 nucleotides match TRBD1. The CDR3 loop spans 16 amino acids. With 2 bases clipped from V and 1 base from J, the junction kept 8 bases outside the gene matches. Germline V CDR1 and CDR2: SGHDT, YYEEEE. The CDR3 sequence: CASSFGGTVTNTEAFF. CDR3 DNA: TGTGCCAGCAGCTTCGGAGGGACAGTTACGAACACTGAAGCTTTCTTT.

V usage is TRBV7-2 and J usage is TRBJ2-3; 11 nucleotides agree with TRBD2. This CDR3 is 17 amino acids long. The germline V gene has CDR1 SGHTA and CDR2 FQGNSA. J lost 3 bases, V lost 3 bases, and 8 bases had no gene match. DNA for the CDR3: TGTGCCAGCAGCTTCGAACTAGCGGGAGTGGGAACAGATACGCAGTATTTT. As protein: CASSFELAGVGTDTQYF.

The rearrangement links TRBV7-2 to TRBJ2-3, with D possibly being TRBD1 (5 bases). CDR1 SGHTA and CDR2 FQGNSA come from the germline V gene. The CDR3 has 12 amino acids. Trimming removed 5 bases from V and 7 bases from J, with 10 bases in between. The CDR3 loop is CASSPTDNTQYF. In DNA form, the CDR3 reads TGTGCCAGCAGCCCGACAGACAATACGCAGTATTTT.

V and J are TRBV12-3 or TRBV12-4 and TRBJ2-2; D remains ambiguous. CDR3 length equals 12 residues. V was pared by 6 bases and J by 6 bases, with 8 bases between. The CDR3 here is CASRTNPGELFF. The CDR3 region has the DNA TGTGCCAGCAGAACCAATCCCGGGGAGCTGTTTTTT.

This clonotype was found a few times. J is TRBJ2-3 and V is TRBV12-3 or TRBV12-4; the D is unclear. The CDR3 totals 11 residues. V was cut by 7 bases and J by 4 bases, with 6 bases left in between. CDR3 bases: TGTGCCAGCACTTCCGCAGATACGCAGTATTTT. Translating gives CASTSADTQYF.

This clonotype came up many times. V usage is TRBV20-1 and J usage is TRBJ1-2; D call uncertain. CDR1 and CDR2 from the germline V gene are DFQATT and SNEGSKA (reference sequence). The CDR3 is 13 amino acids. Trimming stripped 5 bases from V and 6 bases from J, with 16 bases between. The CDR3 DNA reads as TGCAGTGCTTCTAAGGCCCCGGGGAATGGCTACACCTTC. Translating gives CSASKAPGNGYTF.

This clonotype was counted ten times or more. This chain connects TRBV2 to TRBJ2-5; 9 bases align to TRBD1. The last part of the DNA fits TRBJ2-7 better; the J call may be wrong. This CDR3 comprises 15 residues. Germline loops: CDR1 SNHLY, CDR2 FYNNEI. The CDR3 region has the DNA TGTGCCAGCAGTGAAGTTGTACAGGGGGCAGGCGAGCAGTACTTC. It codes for CASSEVVQGAGEQYF.

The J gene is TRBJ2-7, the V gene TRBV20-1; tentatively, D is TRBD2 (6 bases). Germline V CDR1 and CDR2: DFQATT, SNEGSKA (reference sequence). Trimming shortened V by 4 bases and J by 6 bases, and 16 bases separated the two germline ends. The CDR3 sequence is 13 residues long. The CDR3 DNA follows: TGCAGTGCTACTACTTCCCCCGGGGGCGAGCAGTACTTC. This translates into CSATTSPGGEQYF.

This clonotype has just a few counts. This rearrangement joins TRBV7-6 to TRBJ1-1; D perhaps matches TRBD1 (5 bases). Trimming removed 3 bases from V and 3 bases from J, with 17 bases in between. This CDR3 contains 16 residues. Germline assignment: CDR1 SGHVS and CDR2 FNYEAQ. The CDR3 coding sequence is TGTGCCAGCAGCTTGGGGGTCCGGAGGGACGACACTGAAGCTTTCTTT. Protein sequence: CASSLGVRRDDTEAFF.

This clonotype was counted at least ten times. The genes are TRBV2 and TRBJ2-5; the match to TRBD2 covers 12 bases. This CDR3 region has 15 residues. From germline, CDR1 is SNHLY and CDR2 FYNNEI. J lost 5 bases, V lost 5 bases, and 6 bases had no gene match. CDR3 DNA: TGTGCCAGCAGTACCGGACTAGCGGGACGGGAGACCCAGTACTTC. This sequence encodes CASSTGLAGRETQYF.